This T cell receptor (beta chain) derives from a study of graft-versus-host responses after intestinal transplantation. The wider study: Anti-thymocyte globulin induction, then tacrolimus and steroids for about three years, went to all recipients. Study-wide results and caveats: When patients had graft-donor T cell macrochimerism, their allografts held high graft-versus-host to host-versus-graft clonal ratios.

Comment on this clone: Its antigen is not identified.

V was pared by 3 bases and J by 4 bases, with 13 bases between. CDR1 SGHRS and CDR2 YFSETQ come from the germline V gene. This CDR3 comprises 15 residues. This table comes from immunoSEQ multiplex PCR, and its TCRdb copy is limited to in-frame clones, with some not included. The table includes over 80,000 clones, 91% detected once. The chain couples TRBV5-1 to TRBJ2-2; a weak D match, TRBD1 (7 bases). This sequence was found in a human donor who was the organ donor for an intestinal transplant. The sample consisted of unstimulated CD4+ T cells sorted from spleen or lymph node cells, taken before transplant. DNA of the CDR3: TGCGCCAGCAGCTGGCGGGACAGCCCCACCGGGGAGCTGTTTTTT. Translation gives CASSWRDSPTGELFF.